Given below is one T cell receptor (beta chain) in context. Its antigen is currently not known. This entry comes from a study of CXCR3-negative and CXCR3-positive naive CD8 T cells (dated by TCRdb to the late 2010s). As for the study more broadly: In total, roughly 130 million TRB reads were obtained, corresponding to roughly 1.5 +/- 0.3 million reads per library. Data from about 12 donors, pooled across two independent experiments, went into the diversity and physicochemical repertoire analyses. For the TRBV-TRBJ cluster analysis, the naive subsets came from 5 donors, while the memory cells came from 3 donors. What the study reported, not specific to this receptor: Within the same donor, TRBV-TRBJ usage looked similar between naive CXCR3-negative and CXCR3-positive cells, but memory cells had distinct patterns. Comparably high repertoire diversity was found in both naive subsets, whereas much lower repertoire diversity was found in memory CD8+ T cells. Because surface CD5, which is linked to self-reactivity in mice, was comparable between the naive subsets, TCR interaction strength was also inferred from the physicochemical properties of TRB CDR3s. Freshly isolated PBMCs were used for most assays because CXCR3 expression went down partially after cryopreservation. TRB CDR3s from CXCR3-positive naive cells showed higher hydrophobicity (lower Kidera factor 4), lower energy, and higher strength and volume indices than CXCR3-negative naive cells.

Each CD8+ T cell subset was flow-sorted in triplicate, with fewer than 350,000 cells per subset placed directly into RLT lysis buffer. Naive CD8+ T cells were defined stringently as CD45RO-CCR7+CD27+CD95- to exclude memory contaminants. Peripheral blood mononuclear cells were isolated from buffy coats using standard density gradient centrifugation. Naive CXCR3-negative and CXCR3-positive CD8+ T cells were flow-sorted using a FACSAria III. An RNeasy Mini Kit was used to extract total RNA from the sorted cells. TCRdb names NextSeq 550 as the instrument used. The Human TCR Profiling Kit (MiLaboratory) was used to make UMI-labeled 5' RACE TRB cDNA libraries. cDNA synthesis used the entire amount of extracted RNA, and PCR amplification then used the entire amount of cDNA produced. Libraries were prepared in parallel with an identical number of PCR cycles. Processing in the source paper ran as follows. With a requirement of at least two reads per UMI, MIGEC and MiXCR extracted about 50,000 +/- 10,000 unique UMI-labeled TRB cDNA molecules per library. Each library averaged roughly 40,000 +/- 10,000 functional in-frame TRB CDR3 nucleotide clonotypes without stop codons. Diversity metrics, including normalized Shannon-Wiener and Chao1, were computed in VDJtools after downsampling to 5000 UMI-labeled TRB molecules per sample. VDJtools was used to calculate clonotype-size-weighted physicochemical properties of the central five CDR3 residues, namely interaction energy, strength, volume and Kidera factor 4. After the reads were reprocessed by TCRdb, one entry was made per CDR3 protein sequence, with no DNA. It is TCRdb's table, rather than the study itself, that gives the V and J calls and clone size. The data table for this sample lists roughly 110,000 distinct CDR3 sequences. Jointly, the top ten make up 0.38% of the sample.

Sequenced input: naive CXCR3+ CD8+ T cells from blood. The cell subset or site label of this sample denotes: CD45RO-CCR7+CD27+CD95- naive CD8+ T cells expressing CXCR3 (TNR3+). The sequence was obtained from a human donor in good health. Some clones in this sample may be carry-over from other donors' samples.

The CDR3 has the sequence CARSPSYEQYF. The sequence joins TRBV5-3 to TRBJ2-7. TRBV5-3 is an open reading frame, and its role is uncertain. From the cysteine through the phenylalanine, the CDR3 covers 11 amino acids. The record lacks a DNA sequence.